The clone carrying this T cell receptor (beta chain) was observed many times. The sample is drawn from a study of T-cell reconstitution after alpha-beta-depleted transplantation in children. Per germline, CDR1 SGHTA and CDR2 FQGNSA. CDR3 size: 16 residues. The V gene end was trimmed by 5 bases and the J gene end by 2 bases; junction bases not matched to a gene: 5. Unique molecular identifiers were used to barcode this TCRbeta library. Each CDR3 protein gets one entry after TCRdb re-called the PCR reads with MiXCR. The table shows 150,000 to 200,000 distinct CDR3 sequences, with over 5.5% occurring only once.

This TCR was recovered from a human donor who donated a stem cell graft to a child with Wiskott-Aldrich syndrome. Sample: PBMCs from the stem cell graft donor, taken from the stem cell graft. V usage is TRBV7-2 and J usage is TRBJ2-3; 12 nucleotides align to TRBD2. The CDR3 DNA reads as TGTGCCAGCAGCATACTAGCGGGGGGCCCCACAGATACGCAGTATTTT. Protein: CASSILAGGPTDTQYF.